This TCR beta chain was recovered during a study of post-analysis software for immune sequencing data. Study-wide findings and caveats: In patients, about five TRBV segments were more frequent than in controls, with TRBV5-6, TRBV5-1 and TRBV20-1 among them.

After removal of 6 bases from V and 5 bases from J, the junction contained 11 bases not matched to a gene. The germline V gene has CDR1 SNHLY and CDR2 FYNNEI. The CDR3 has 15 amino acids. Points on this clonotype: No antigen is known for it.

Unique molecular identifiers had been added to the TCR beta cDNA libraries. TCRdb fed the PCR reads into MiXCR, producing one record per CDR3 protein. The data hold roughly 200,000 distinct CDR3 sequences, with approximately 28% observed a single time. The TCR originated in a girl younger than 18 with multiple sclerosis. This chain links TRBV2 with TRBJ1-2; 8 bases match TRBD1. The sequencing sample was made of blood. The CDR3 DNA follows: TGTGCCAGCAGCGTCAGGGACAGGTCTGGATATGGCTACACCTTC. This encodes CASSVRDRSGYGYTF.